This T cell receptor beta chain was captured by sequencing in a study of blood T cell repertoires in COVID-19. The overall study: Sources were T cells, B-cell-depleted T cells, or PBMCs; the material itself was cDNA or gDNA.

Self-reported history from a screening survey and questionnaire set each donor's cohort. All recovered Cohort 3 donors got two negative PCRs, got clearance, or saw symptom resolution. V was trimmed by 4 bases and J by 4 bases, leaving 20 bases between them. The germline gives CDR1 SGHRS, CDR2 YFSETQ. This CDR3 is built from 16 residues. TCRdb's table, derived via immunoSEQ multiplex PCR, lists solely in-frame clones and lacks some. Counted here are hundreds of thousands of clones, roughly 87% occurring once; the ten biggest clones make up 2.5% to 3.5%. Sequenced: PBMCs or T cells enriched from blood (not recorded which). This sequence originates from a woman younger than 45 who had recovered from COVID-19. The chain joins TRBV5-1 to TRBJ2-5, with D possibly being TRBD1 (6 bases). CDR3 sequence (DNA): TGCGCCAGCAGCCCGTTGACAGGCGGCACGGGAGAGACCCAGTACTTC. This sequence encodes CASSPLTGGTGETQYF.